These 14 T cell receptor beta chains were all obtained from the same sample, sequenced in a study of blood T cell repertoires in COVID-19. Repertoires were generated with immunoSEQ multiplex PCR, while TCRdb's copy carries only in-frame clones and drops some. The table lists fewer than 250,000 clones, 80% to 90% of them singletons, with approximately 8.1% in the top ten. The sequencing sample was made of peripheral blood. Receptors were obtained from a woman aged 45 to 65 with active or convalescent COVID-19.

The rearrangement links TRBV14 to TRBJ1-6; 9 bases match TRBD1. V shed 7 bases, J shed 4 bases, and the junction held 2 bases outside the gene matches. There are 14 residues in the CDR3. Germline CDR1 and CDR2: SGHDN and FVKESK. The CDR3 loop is CASKGQGYNSPLHF. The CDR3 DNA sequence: TGTGCCAGCAAAGGACAGGGGTATAATTCACCCCTCCACTTT. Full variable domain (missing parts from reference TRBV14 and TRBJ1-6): EAGVTQFPSHSVIEKGQTVTLRCDPISGHDNLYWYRRVMGKEIKFLLHFVKESKQDESGMPNNRFLAERTGGTYSTLKVQPAELEDSGVYFCASKGQGYNSPLHFGNGTRLTVT.

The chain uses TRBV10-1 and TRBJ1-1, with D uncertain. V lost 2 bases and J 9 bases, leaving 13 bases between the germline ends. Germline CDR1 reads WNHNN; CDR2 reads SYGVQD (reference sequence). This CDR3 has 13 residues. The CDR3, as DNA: TGCGCCAGCAGTGAGCTTACGGGAGACAAAGCTTTCTTT. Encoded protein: CASSELTGDKAFF.

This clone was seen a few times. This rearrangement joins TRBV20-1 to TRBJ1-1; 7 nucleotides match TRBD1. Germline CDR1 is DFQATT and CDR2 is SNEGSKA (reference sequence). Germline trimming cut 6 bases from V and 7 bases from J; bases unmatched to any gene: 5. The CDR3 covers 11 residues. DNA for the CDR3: TGCAGTGCAAGGGGGCCTAGTGAAGCTTTCTTT. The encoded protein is CSARGPSEAFF.

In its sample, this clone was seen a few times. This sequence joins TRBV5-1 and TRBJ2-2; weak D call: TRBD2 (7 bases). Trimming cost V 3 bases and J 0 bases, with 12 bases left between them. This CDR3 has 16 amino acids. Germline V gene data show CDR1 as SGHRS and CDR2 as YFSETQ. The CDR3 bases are TGCGCCAGCAGCTGGGGGGGCCGAACGAACACCGGGGAGCTGTTTTTT. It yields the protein CASSWGGRTNTGELFF. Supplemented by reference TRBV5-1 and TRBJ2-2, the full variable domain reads KAGVTQTPRYLIKTRGQQVTLSCSPISGHRSVSWYQQTPGQGLQFLFEYFSETQRNKGNFPGRFSGRQFSNSRSEMNVSTLELGDSALYLCASSWGGRTNTGELFFGEGSRLTVL.

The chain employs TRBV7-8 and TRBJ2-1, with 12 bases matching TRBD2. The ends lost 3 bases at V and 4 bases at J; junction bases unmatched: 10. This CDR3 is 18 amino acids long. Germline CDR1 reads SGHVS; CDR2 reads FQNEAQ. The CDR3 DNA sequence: TGTGCCAGCAGCTTTTCTAGCGGGGGGGCTCTAATATACAATGAGCAGTTCTTC. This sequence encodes CASSFSSGGALIYNEQFF. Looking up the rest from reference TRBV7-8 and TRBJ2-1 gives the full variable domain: GAGVSQSPRYKVAKRGQDVALRCDPISGHVSLFWYQQALGQGPEFLTYFQNEAQLDKSGLPSDRFFAERPEGSVSTLKIQRTQQEDSAVYLCASSFSSGGALIYNEQFFGPGTRLTVL.

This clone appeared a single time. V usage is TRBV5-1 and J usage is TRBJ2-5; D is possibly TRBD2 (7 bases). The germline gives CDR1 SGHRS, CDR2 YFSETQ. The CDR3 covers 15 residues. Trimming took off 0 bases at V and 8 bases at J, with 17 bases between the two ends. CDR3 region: CASSLDGGAKKTQYF. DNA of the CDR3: TGCGCCAGCAGCTTGGATGGGGGGGCGAAGAAAACCCAGTACTTC.

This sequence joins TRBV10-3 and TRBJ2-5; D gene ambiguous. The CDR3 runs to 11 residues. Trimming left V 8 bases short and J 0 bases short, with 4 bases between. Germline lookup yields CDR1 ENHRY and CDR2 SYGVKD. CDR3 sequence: CAIRDQETQYF. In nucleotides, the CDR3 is TGTGCCATCCGGGACCAAGAGACCCAGTACTTC.

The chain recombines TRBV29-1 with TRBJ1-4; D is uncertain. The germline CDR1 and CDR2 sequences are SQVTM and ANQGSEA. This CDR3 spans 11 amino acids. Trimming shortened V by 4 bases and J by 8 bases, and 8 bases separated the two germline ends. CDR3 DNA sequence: TGCAGCGTTGGTGGGGAGGAAAAACTGTTTTTT. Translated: CSVGGEEKLFF.

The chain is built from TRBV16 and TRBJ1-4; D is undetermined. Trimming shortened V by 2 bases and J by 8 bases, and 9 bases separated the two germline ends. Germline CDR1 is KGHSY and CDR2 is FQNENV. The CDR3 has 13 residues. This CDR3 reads CASSQQDREKLFF. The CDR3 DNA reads TGTGCCAGCAGCCAACAAGATCGGGAAAAACTGTTTTTT.

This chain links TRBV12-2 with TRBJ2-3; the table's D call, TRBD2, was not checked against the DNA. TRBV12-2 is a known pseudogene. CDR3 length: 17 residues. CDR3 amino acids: CASRLAGIGVCTDTQYF. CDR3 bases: TGTGCAAGTCGCTTAGCGGGTATCGGGGTCTGCACAGATACGCAGTATTTT.

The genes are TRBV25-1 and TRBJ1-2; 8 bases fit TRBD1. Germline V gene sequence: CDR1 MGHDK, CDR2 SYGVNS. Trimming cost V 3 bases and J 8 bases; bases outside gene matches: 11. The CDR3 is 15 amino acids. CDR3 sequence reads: CASSEETGAVSGYTF. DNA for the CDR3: TGTGCCAGCAGTGAGGAGACAGGGGCGGTCAGCGGCTACACCTTC.

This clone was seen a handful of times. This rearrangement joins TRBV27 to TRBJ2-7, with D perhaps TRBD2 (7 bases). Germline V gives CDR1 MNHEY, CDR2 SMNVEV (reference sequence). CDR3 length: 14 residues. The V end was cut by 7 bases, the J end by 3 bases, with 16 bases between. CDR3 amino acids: CASTRRGGNYEQYF. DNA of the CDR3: TGTGCCAGCACCCGGAGGGGGGGGAACTACGAGCAGTACTTC.

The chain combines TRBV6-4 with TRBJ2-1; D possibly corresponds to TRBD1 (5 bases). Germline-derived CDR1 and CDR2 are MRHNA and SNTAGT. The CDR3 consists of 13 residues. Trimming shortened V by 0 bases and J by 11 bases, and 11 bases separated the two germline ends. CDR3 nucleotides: TGTGCCAGCAGTGACTCAGGGGAAGGGCAGCAGTTCTTC. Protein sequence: CASSDSGEGQQFF.

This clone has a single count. In nucleotides, the CDR3 is TGTGCCAGCACCCCCCGACAGGACTATGGCTACACCTTC. Translated: CASTPRQDYGYTF. The chain uses TRBV12-3 or TRBV12-4 and TRBJ1-2; a weak D match, TRBD1 (6 bases). The CDR3 is 13 residues long. Trimming removed 7 bases at V and 3 bases at J, with 12 bases between.